This note documents a single TCR beta chain sequence. The sample comes from a study of blood T cell repertoires in COVID-19. Per the authors' pipeline: Counts of nucleated cells, estimated from reference gene primer amplification, were obtained. The table came from immunoSEQ multiplex PCR; TCRdb's copy has only in-frame clones and leaves some out. Clonal size and the V and J genes are those of that table, whereas D and trimming came from the DNA. The sample includes under 300,000 clones, approximately 82% of them seen just once. This sequence was found in a man aged 35 to 55 who had recovered from COVID-19. The sample comprised PBMCs or T cells enriched from blood (not recorded which).

Here the CDR3 reads CASSLGGSGRETQYF. In DNA, the CDR3 is TGTGCCAGCAGCTTAGGTGGTAGCGGGAGGGAGACCCAGTACTTC. The rearrangement joins TRBV13 to TRBJ2-5, with 10 bases lining up with TRBD2. This CDR3 contains 15 residues. J lost 5 bases, V lost 0 bases, and 3 bases had no gene match. Per the germline V gene, CDR1 is PRHDT and CDR2 is FYEKMQ (reference sequence).